A selection of T cell receptor beta chains follows, all from one sample in a study of Graves' ophthalmopathy and Graves' hyperthyroidism. TCRdb used MiXCR to reprocess the multiplex PCR reads, holding one entry per CDR3 protein. This sample has hundreds of thousands of distinct CDR3 sequences, with about a fifth found just once. The source material was peripheral blood. The receptor source for this set is a woman younger than 35 with stable Graves' hyperthyroidism. Some clones in this sample may be carry-over from other donors' samples. Both conserved end residues are part of each CDR3. Some rows have no size entry. The others give once, few or many, or a class for an expanded clone.

CDR3	V	size
CASSLDTMDLYEQYF	TRBV11-2	-
CASSEYEGTAYGYTF	TRBV25-1	-
CASSYYTFDRGGAEAFF	TRBV6-5	many
CASSAETGAEAFF	TRBV10-1	-
CASSLAGLSNTGELFF	TRBV5-1	-
CASSTRMGSGLTEAFF	TRBV12-3/TRBV12-4	-
CSARVGQYEQYF	TRBV20-1	-
CASRLTGASYGYTF	TRBV12-3/TRBV12-4	-
CSVWDGGSYEQYF	TRBV29-1	many
CSARARVSYEQYF	TRBV20-1	-
CSASYTGTAAYEQYF	TRBV20-1	-
CSARESTGPQETQYF	TRBV20-1	-
CASSSLLQGVYSPFRSNAEAFF	TRBV6-9	many
CASSHRLEDSPLHF	TRBV6-5	few
CSAKAYGLDTDTQYF	TRBV20-1	-
CASTSGGLAPDTRPYEQYF	TRBV11-2	-
CASSVVGGPGTEAFF	TRBV9	-
CSARDQRGRATYF	TRBV20-1	once
CSARDPSGEQYF	TRBV20-1	many
CATSAGVNQPQHF	TRBV24-1	many
CASSLQGARNQPQHF	TRBV7-2	many
CASKGRSEAFF	TRBV12-3/TRBV12-4	many
CASSLSRTGSFYGYTF	TRBV27	-
CASILRGWTEAFF	TRBV6-1	many
CASRDLIGALSTYEQYF	TRBV6-4	once
CASSESLVAGASNTGELFF	TRBV10-1	many
CSVSHSSYEQYF	TRBV29-1	many
CASTRPTGSFLYEQYF	TRBV28	many
CASSYAHTPLNYGYTF	TRBV6-5	many
CASSLYTAYEQYF	TRBV12-3/TRBV12-4	many
CSAIRGWEVGYTF	TRBV20-1	few
CAVQRANYGYTF	TRBV2	few
CASNRRTYEQYF	TRBV28	many
CASSLSGGVVYEQYF	TRBV5-6	-
CASSAGQGETQYF	TRBV9	many